The 26 T cell receptor beta chains in this list originate from one sample, sequenced in a study of blood T cells in healthy people across ages. Alongside a J-beta primer mix, a sample-barcoded 5' primer served in a second PCR lasting about 7 to 12 cycles. TCRdb independently ran MiXCR on the 5' RACE reads; one entry per CDR3 protein. Among some 670,000 distinct CDR3 sequences listed, 40% to 65% were seen once. Sequencing input: blood. The receptor source for this set is a woman over 75 in good health.

This chain uses TRBV28 with TRBJ2-3; 15 nucleotides align to TRBD2. Germline CDR1 and CDR2: MDHEN and SYDVKM. The CDR3 runs 17 residues. With 4 bases clipped from V and 6 bases from J, the junction kept 8 bases outside the gene matches. The CDR3 DNA sequence: TGTGCCAGCAGTTCTCCGGGACTAGCGGGGGGTCGCGATACGCAGTATTTT. Its translation: CASSSPGLAGGRDTQYF. The full variable domain, with the rest looked up from reference TRBV28 and TRBJ2-3, is DVKVTQSSRYLVKRTGEKVFLECVQDMDHENMFWYRQDPGLGLRLIYFSYDVKMKEKGDIPEGYSVSREKKERFSLILESASTNQTSMYLCASSSPGLAGGRDTQYFGPGTRLTVL.

This clonotype was seen repeatedly, ten times or more. The chain joins TRBV12-5 to TRBJ1-2; D gene uncertain. The germline CDR1 and CDR2 sequences are LGHNT and FRNRAP. V lost 4 bases and J 6 bases, leaving 12 bases between the germline ends. There are 13 residues in the CDR3. This CDR3 is CASGSWLGNGYTF. CDR3 sequence (DNA): TGTGCTAGTGGTTCATGGTTGGGGAATGGCTACACCTTC.

This clonotype was seen once. The chain links TRBV30 to TRBJ1-4; tentatively, D is TRBD1 (5 bases). This CDR3 comprises 17 residues. Trimming cost V 3 bases and J 0 bases, with 17 bases left between them. Germline V gives CDR1 GTSNPN, CDR2 SVGIG (reference sequence). The chain's CDR3 is CAWSRGGSPTTNEKLFF. DNA for the CDR3: TGTGCCTGGAGCCGGGGGGGGTCCCCGACAACTAATGAAAAACTGTTTTTT.

This clonotype was counted many times. The chain carries TRBV29-1 and TRBJ1-2; 10 nucleotides agree with TRBD1. Germline loops: CDR1 SQVTM, CDR2 ANQGSEA. The trim removed 1 base at V and 7 bases at J, leaving 9 bases unmatched. The CDR3 length is 15 residues. This chain's CDR3 is CSVEGQGAGSSGYTF. The CDR3, as DNA: TGCAGCGTTGAAGGACAGGGGGCTGGGTCTTCTGGCTACACCTTC.

V is TRBV5-1 and J is TRBJ2-1, with 11 bases lining up with TRBD2. The V and J ends lost 0 bases and 5 bases, in that order; junction bases with no gene match: 7. The CDR3 has 17 residues. From germline, CDR1 is SGHRS and CDR2 YFSETQ. The CDR3 nucleotides are TGCGCCAGCAGCTTGGCCCCTAGCGGGAGGACAAACAATGAGCAGTTCTTC. Residues: CASSLAPSGRTNNEQFF.

Remarks on this clonotype: Compared with germline, one end of the junction differs, possibly owing to a read error. The rearrangement joins TRBV14 to TRBJ2-3; D is possibly TRBD2 (5 bases). Germline V gene sequence: CDR1 SGHDN, CDR2 FVKESK. The CDR3 totals 19 residues. CDR3 residues: CASSREGRSGTPGTDTRYF. CDR3 sequence (DNA): TGTGCCAGCAGCCGAGAAGGCAGGAGCGGCACACCGGGCACAGATACGCGGTATTTT. Full variable domain (rest looked up from reference TRBV14 and TRBJ2-3): EAGVTQFPSHSVIEKGQTVTLRCDPISGHDNLYWYRRVMGKEIKFLLHFVKESKQDESGMPNNRFLAERTGGTYSTLKVQPAELEDSGVYFCASSREGRSGTPGTDTRYFGPGTRLTVL.

This clonotype was detected many times. The rearrangement uses TRBV15 and TRBJ1-5; D unclear. V lost 0 bases and J 7 bases, leaving 4 bases between the germline ends. The length of the CDR3 is 12 residues. Germline V CDR1 and CDR2: LNHNV, YYDKDF (reference sequence). The CDR3 sequence: CATSRDNQPQHF. CDR3 sequence (DNA): TGTGCCACCAGCAGAGATAACCAGCCCCAGCATTTT.

This clonotype was picked up a small number of times. Here the CDR3 reads CASSPTSGSILEQFF. The CDR3 DNA is TGCGCCAGCAGCCCGACTAGCGGGAGTATACTTGAGCAGTTCTTC. The chain joins TRBV5-1 to TRBJ2-1; 12 nucleotides align to TRBD2. The V gene's germline CDR1 is SGHRS and CDR2 YFSETQ. With V trimmed by 4 bases and J by 9 bases, 8 bases remained unmatched. The CDR3 has 15 residues.

This clonotype appeared many times. The DNA for the CDR3 is TGCGCCAGCAGCCTCTACCCCGCGGAGACCCAGTACTTC. Translation: CASSLYPAETQYF. The chain joins TRBV5-1 to TRBJ2-5; D gene unclear. Germline V gene lookup returns CDR1 SGHRS and CDR2 YFSETQ. Trimming pared 4 bases from V and 5 bases from J, leaving 12 bases between. This CDR3 has 13 amino acids. The entire variable domain, with the rest obtained from reference TRBV5-1 and TRBJ2-5, is as follows: KAGVTQTPRYLIKTRGQQVTLSCSPISGHRSVSWYQQTPGQGLQFLFEYFSETQRNKGNFPGRFSGRQFSNSRSEMNVSTLELGDSALYLCASSLYPAETQYFGPGTRLLVL.

Worth noting for this clonotype: With a much larger clone just one base away, this may be a read error. The chain recombines TRBV7-6 with TRBJ2-7; D possibly corresponds to TRBD2 (6 bases). This CDR3 comprises 13 residues. Germline V CDR1 and CDR2: SGHVS, FNYEAQ. The V and J ends lost 5 bases and 3 bases respectively, with 11 bases between them. The CDR3, as DNA: TGTGCCAGCAGCCCTCCGGGAGACTACGAGCAGTACTTC. This codes for CASSPPGDYEQYF.

The rearrangement uses TRBV11-2 and TRBJ2-2, with D perhaps TRBD1 (6 bases). Germline V gene lookup returns CDR1 SGHAT and CDR2 FQNNGV. Trimming cost V 6 bases and J 4 bases, with 12 bases left between them. This CDR3 spans 14 amino acids. The CDR3 DNA reads TGTGCCAGCAGTGGACAGACTCCCACCGGGGAGCTGTTTTTT. This sequence encodes CASSGQTPTGELFF. The entire variable domain, with the rest obtained from reference TRBV11-2 and TRBJ2-2, is as follows: EAGVAQSPRYKIIEKRQSVAFWCNPISGHATLYWYQQILGQGPKLLIQFQNNGVVDDSQLPKDRFSAERLKGVDSTLKIQPAKLEDSAVYLCASSGQTPTGELFFGEGSRLTVL.

This clonotype has only one observation. This may come from a read error, since a much larger clone is one base off. This sequence joins TRBV20-1 and TRBJ1-2; D unresolved. The CDR3 has 12 amino acids. Germline assignment: CDR1 DFQATT and CDR2 SNEGSKA (reference sequence). The CDR3 DNA follows: TGCAGTGCTAGCACAAATAGCTATAGCTACACCTTC. Protein sequence: CSASTNSYSYTF.

The chain couples TRBV12-3 or TRBV12-4 to TRBJ1-6; D is ambiguous. The CDR3 spans 13 residues. V was clipped by 6 bases and J by 8 bases, with 11 bases between them. CDR3 region: CASRAGGYSPLHF. For the CDR3, the DNA is TGTGCCAGCAGAGCTGGAGGATATTCACCCCTCCACTTT.

The chain recombines TRBV20-1 with TRBJ2-5, with D hard to call. CDR3 size: 11 residues. Per the germline V gene, CDR1 is DFQATT and CDR2 is SNEGSKA (reference sequence). V was pared by 6 bases and J by 11 bases, with 16 bases between. CDR3 DNA: TGCAGTGCCGGACCAGTCGATGAGCAGTACTTC. Protein sequence: CSAGPVDEQYF.

This clonotype came up a few times. The V gene is TRBV7-2, the J gene TRBJ2-5; 9 bases match TRBD2. The last part of the DNA fits TRBJ2-7 better; the J call may be wrong. Germline CDR1 SGHTA, CDR2 FQGNSA. The CDR3 spans 13 residues. The CDR3 reads CASSLLAGSEQYF. DNA of the CDR3: TGTGCCAGCAGCTTGCTAGCGGGAAGCGAGCAGTACTTC.

The rearrangement uses TRBV29-1 and TRBJ1-6; D is uncertain. The CDR3 has 13 residues. Trimming took off 7 bases at V and 7 bases at J, with 14 bases between the two ends. The germline gives CDR1 SQVTM, CDR2 ANQGSEA. The CDR3 DNA sequence: TGCAGCGGTGGAGACGGGGAGAATTCACCCCTCCACTTT. Residues: CSGGDGENSPLHF.

The chain has TRBV27 and TRBJ2-7; tentative D call: TRBD2 (6 bases). The CDR3 sequence is 13 residues long. V lost 5 bases and J lost 5, with 13 bases in between. CDR1 and CDR2 from the germline V gene are MNHEY and SMNVEV (reference sequence). The CDR3 region has the DNA TGTGCCAGCAGTGTGGGACTTAACCACGAGCAGTACTTC. As protein: CASSVGLNHEQYF.

The CDR3 nucleotides read TGTGCCAGCAGTGGCCGGGACAGTCTAGCGGGACCCGCCTACGAGCAGTACTTC. It is translated as CASSGRDSLAGPAYEQYF. The chain has TRBV6-4 and TRBJ2-7; 9 bases line up with TRBD2. This CDR3 is 18 amino acids long. The germline gives CDR1 MRHNA, CDR2 SNTAGT. Trimming at V came to 4 bases and at J to 2 bases, leaving 15 bases not matched to a gene.

This clonotype was detected once. The chain carries TRBV5-1 and TRBJ2-2; 11 bases line up with TRBD1. CDR3 length: 15 amino acids. The V gene's germline CDR1 is SGHRS and CDR2 YFSETQ. Unmatched junction bases numbered 2, after V lost 3 bases and J lost 4 bases. CDR3 bases: TGCGCCAGCAGCTGGACAGGGGGCGGCACCGGGGAGCTGTTTTTT. It codes for CASSWTGGGTGELFF.

Turning to this clonotype: A much larger clone differs by one base, so this may be a read error. This chain links TRBV14 with TRBJ1-1, with D perhaps matching TRBD1 (6 bases). The CDR3 has 13 amino acids. Germline V gene lookup returns CDR1 SGHDN and CDR2 FVKESK. Trimming removed 0 bases from V and 4 bases from J, with 6 bases in between. The DNA of the CDR3 is TGTGCCAGCAGCCAAGACAGGGGCACTGAAGCTTTCTTT. Residues: CASSQDRGTEAFF.

The V call is TRBV12-3 or TRBV12-4, the J call TRBJ2-3; 8 nucleotides agree with TRBD2. The CDR3 is 16 amino acids. After removal of 3 bases from V and 2 bases from J, the junction contained 7 bases not matched to a gene. The CDR3 region has the DNA TGTGCCAGCAGTTTGGGCACTAGCGGCTACACAGATACGCAGTATTTT. Translated, it gives CASSLGTSGYTDTQYF.

The chain uses TRBV5-1 and TRBJ2-3, with no clear D. Between the trimmed V and J ends, which lost 0 bases and 4 bases, there was a span of 12 bases. The CDR3 is 15 residues long. Germline CDR1 SGHRS, CDR2 YFSETQ. The CDR3: CASSLAPEPSDTQYF. The CDR3 DNA is TGCGCCAGCAGCTTGGCTCCGGAGCCTTCAGATACGCAGTATTTT.

This clonotype occurred many times. The chain joins TRBV20-1 to TRBJ2-7; TRBD1 aligns across 12 bases. V lost 3 bases, J lost 6 bases, and 6 bases stayed unmatched. Germline-derived CDR1 and CDR2 are DFQATT and SNEGSKA (reference sequence). The CDR3 extends over 14 amino acids. The CDR3 coding sequence is TGCAGTGCTAGGAGGGGGACAGGGGGCATCGAGCAGTACTTC. Translation: CSARRGTGGIEQYF.

The chain couples TRBV7-2 to TRBJ1-5, with 8 bases aligning to TRBD1. The ends lost 5 bases at V and 5 bases at J; junction bases unmatched: 8. CDR3 length: 15 amino acids. Germline V gives CDR1 SGHTA, CDR2 FQGNSA. Here the CDR3 DNA reads TGTGCCAGCAGCCCAGGACAGGGTCGATATCAGCCCCAGCATTTT. Its protein is CASSPGQGRYQPQHF.

This chain joins TRBV13 and TRBJ2-7; 11 bases fit TRBD2. The germline CDR1 and CDR2 sequences are PRHDT and FYEKMQ (reference sequence). The CDR3 sequence is 16 residues long. After removal of 4 bases from V and 3 bases from J, the junction contained 8 bases not matched to a gene. DNA of the CDR3: TGTGCCAGCAGCTCCTCGACTAGCGGGAAAATCTACGAGCAGTACTTC. Its protein product is CASSSSTSGKIYEQYF.

This clonotype showed up just once. The rearrangement joins TRBV4-3 to TRBJ2-4; D gene ambiguous. The end of the DNA fits TRBJ2-7 better, so the J call may be wrong. This CDR3 comprises 15 residues. Germline CDR1 reads LGHNA; CDR2 reads YSLEER. CDR3 nucleotide sequence: TGCGCCAGCAGCCAAGCTGCAGAGGTGATCTACGAGCAGTACTTC. Translating gives CASSQAAEVIYEQYF.